This paragraph covers one T cell receptor beta chain sequence. Its specificity is unknown. The data are from a study of blood T cells in healthy people across ages. Whole-study findings and limits: A roughly linear fall in TCR beta diversity per million T cells was seen with increasing age. A greater number of naive CD4+ cells and higher diversity distinguished long-lived donors from aged donors. CMV status of donors was unknown, possibly confounding expanded clonotype changes.

Together with a sample-barcoded 5' primer, a J-beta primer mix was included in a second PCR lasting roughly 6 to 12 cycles. TCRdb recomputed calls from the 5' RACE reads with MiXCR, one row per CDR3 protein. In the table there are about 680,000 distinct CDR3 sequences, 45% to 50% of which are singletons. CDR1 and CDR2 (germline): MGHRA, YSYEKL. This CDR3 has 16 amino acids. V lost 0 bases to trimming and J lost 0 bases, with 12 bases between them. This sequence joins TRBV4-1 and TRBJ2-7; D is undetermined. Sequences were obtained from blood. This TCR was recovered from a woman aged 60-75 years in good health. The CDR3 DNA is TGCGCCAGCAGCCAAGATGCCGGAGCACGCTCCTACGAGCAGTACTTC. Translating it yields CASSQDAGARSYEQYF.